This T cell receptor (beta chain) was sequenced for a study of OX40 agonist ivuxolimab in advanced cancers. At the level of the study: Ivuxolimab is an agonistic anti-OX40 (CD134) antibody, and patients were treated with it. Intravenous ivuxolimab at 0.01 to 10 mg/kg was given to patients every 2 weeks. General study results and limits: What antigens the expanded peripheral T cells recognized was never established.

V was shortened by 6 bases and J by 8 bases, with 17 bases between the two germline ends. The CDR3 sequence is 14 residues long. The germline V gene has CDR1 MNHNS and CDR2 SASEGT. With regard to this clone: Its antigen is unidentified.

Assay: immunoSEQ multiplex PCR; the TCRdb copy retains only in-frame clones and omits some. The sample has 74,000 or so clones, approximately 89% seen once. The sequence derives from an adult with an advanced solid tumor such as melanoma, head and neck, liver or kidney cancer. The sample here was CD4+ or CD8+ T cells sorted from blood, taken in a trial of the OX40 agonist ivuxolimab. The V gene is TRBV6-1, the J gene TRBJ2-1; either TRBD1 or TRBD2 may supply D (7 bases each). CDR3 DNA sequence: TGTGCCAGCAGGGAGACAGGGAGGGGGGATGAGCAGTTCTTC. This encodes CASRETGRGDEQFF.